The rows below give T cell receptor beta chains drawn from one sample of a study of blood T cells in healthy people across ages. TCRdb independently ran MiXCR on the 5' RACE reads; one entry per CDR3 protein. In the table there are over 700,000 distinct CDR3 sequences, roughly 25% of which are singletons. A further study also used this sample, focusing on T cells of mothers and their children.

The sample was blood. These receptors all come from a boy younger than 18 in good health. The CDR3 runs from the conserved cysteine through the conserved F or W. A D gene is named only where the DNA matches it firmly.

V gene	D gene	J gene	CDR3 length	CDR3 protein
TRBV18	NA	TRBJ1-4	15	CASSPPGGVTEKLFF
TRBV3-1	TRBD2	TRBJ2-2	15	CASSQVAGDTGELFF
TRBV2	NA	TRBJ1-2	14	CASSDGRGPPGYTF
TRBV29-1	TRBD1	TRBJ2-3	15	CSVGQAGIGTDTQYF
TRBV11-1	TRBD2	TRBJ2-3	15	CASSASGGDEDTQYF
TRBV5-5	NA	TRBJ1-5	15	CASTIGVYSNQPQHF
TRBV7-6	NA	TRBJ2-7	14	CASSLSSTGNEQYF
TRBV11-2	NA	NA	14	CASTSGWGNYEQYF
TRBV7-6	NA	TRBJ2-1	16	CASLVGGQSSYNEQFF
TRBV7-9	NA	TRBJ2-6	16	CASSLVPTSGANVLTF
TRBV29-1	TRBD2	TRBJ2-7	17	CSSTGYTSGRKVYEQYF
TRBV20-1	NA	TRBJ1-4	15	CSARDHRGPNEKLFF
TRBV9	NA	TRBJ1-6	15	CASSLGEQFRSPLHF
TRBV5-1	NA	TRBJ2-6	16	CAGSLGTGTGANVLTF